One sample yielded the 32 T cell receptor beta chains listed below, sequenced in a study of blood T cell repertoires in COVID-19. The method was immunoSEQ multiplex PCR; TCRdb's version includes in-frame clones alone and lacks a portion of them. The sample contains more than 400,000 clones, 70% to 90% of which appear only once. The specimen sequenced was peripheral blood. All receptors come from a human donor in a cohort sampled during active COVID-19.

Here the CDR3 reads CATSAVGATEAFF. The CDR3 DNA reads as TGTGCCACCAGTGCGGTCGGAGCCACTGAAGCTTTCTTT. The chain has TRBV24-1 and TRBJ1-1; no clear D gene. Germline V gene data show CDR1 as KGHDR and CDR2 as SFDVKD. CDR3 size: 13 residues. V was trimmed by 5 bases and J by 4 bases, leaving 10 bases between them.

V gene TRBV28 combines with J gene TRBJ2-1, with 14 bases that match TRBD2. The CDR3 covers 14 residues. V was clipped by 6 bases and J by 9 bases; unmatched bases: 4. CDR1 is MDHEN, CDR2 SYDVKM, per germline. Here the CDR3 DNA reads TGTGCCAGCAGACCCGGACTAGCGGGAGGTGAGCAGTTCTTC. Protein: CASRPGLAGGEQFF. The full variable domain, in which reference TRBV28 and TRBJ2-1 provide the parts outside the CDR3, is DVKVTQSSRYLVKRTGEKVFLECVQDMDHENMFWYRQDPGLGLRLIYFSYDVKMKEKGDIPEGYSVSREKKERFSLILESASTNQTSMYLCASRPGLAGGEQFFGPGTRLTVL.

The chain recombines TRBV6-5 with TRBJ2-3, with D possibly matching TRBD1 (7 bases). CDR3 size: 13 residues. Germline CDR1 reads MNHEY; CDR2 reads SVGAGI. Deletions cut 5 bases from V and 4 bases from J, with 10 bases between. CDR3 DNA: TGTGCCAGCAGTCAGGGGGGATCAGATACGCAGTATTTT. This translates into CASSQGGSDTQYF.

The genes are TRBV4-3 and TRBJ2-7; the D is unclear. Between the trimmed V and J ends, which lost 1 base and 3 bases, there was a span of 4 bases. Per germline, CDR1 LGHNA and CDR2 YSLEER. This CDR3 comprises 12 residues. CDR3 nucleotide sequence: TGCGCCAGCAGCCAAGTAGTCTACGAGCAGTACTTC. Translating it yields CASSQVVYEQYF.

The V gene is TRBV6-2 or TRBV6-3, the J gene TRBJ1-1, with 7 bases lining up with TRBD1. The CDR3 runs to 14 residues. From germline, CDR1 is MNHEY and CDR2 SVGEGT. The trim removed 2 bases at V and 3 bases at J, leaving 3 bases unmatched. The chain's CDR3 is CASSYGTAYTEAFF. The CDR3 region has the DNA TGTGCCAGCAGTTACGGGACAGCCTACACTGAAGCTTTCTTT.

This clone was observed once. This chain links TRBV30 with TRBJ1-1, with 9 bases that match TRBD1. V shed 1 base and J 6 bases; nucleotides not matched to a gene: 27. The CDR3 totals 21 residues. Germline V lookup: CDR1 GTSNPN, CDR2 SVGIG (reference sequence). The CDR3 is CAWSGGDRVISLGGVLPEAFF. The CDR3 region has the DNA TGTGCCTGGAGTGGTGGGGACAGGGTGATTTCGCTGGGGGGGGTACTCCCTGAAGCTTTCTTT. The entire variable domain, with the rest obtained from reference TRBV30 and TRBJ1-1, is as follows: SQTIHQWPATLVQPVGSPLSLECTVEGTSNPNLYWYRQAAGRGLQLLFYSVGIGQISSEVPQNLSASRPQDRQFILSSKKLLLSDSGFYLCAWSGGDRVISLGGVLPEAFFGQGTRLTVV.

The chain has TRBV27 and TRBJ2-3; the D is unclear. This CDR3 contains 14 residues. V dropped 5 bases and J dropped 0 bases, with 9 bases sitting between them. In germline, CDR1 is MNHEY, CDR2 SMNVEV (reference sequence). The CDR3 sequence: CASSVSRSTDTQYF. The CDR3 DNA sequence: TGTGCCAGCAGTGTTTCGCGGAGCACAGATACGCAGTATTTT.

Only a few counts were recorded for this clone. The chain uses TRBV3-1 (or the pseudogene TRBV3-2) and TRBJ1-5; no firm D call. The CDR3 loop spans 13 amino acids. In germline, CDR1 is LGHDT, CDR2 YNNKEL (reference sequence). The V and J ends lost 1 base and 5 bases respectively, with 6 bases between them. The CDR3, as DNA: TGTGCCAGCAGCCAAGCCGCGGATCAGCCCCAGCATTTT. Its protein product is CASSQAADQPQHF.

The rearrangement joins TRBV11-3 to TRBJ2-3; 7 bases agree with TRBD2. Germline V gene lookup returns CDR1 SGHNT and CDR2 YENEEA. The junction had 8 bases not matched to a gene; V was cut back by 1 base and J by 4 bases. This CDR3 has 16 amino acids. The CDR3 protein is CASSLGLAALSDTQYF. The CDR3, as DNA: TGTGCCAGCAGCTTAGGCCTAGCGGCTTTATCAGATACGCAGTATTTT.

The chain combines TRBV15 with TRBJ2-3; TRBD1 matches at 8 bases. V trimming: 4 bases; J trimming: 2 bases; junction bases outside the gene matches: 5. The CDR3 consists of 15 residues. The germline V gene encodes CDR1 LNHNV and CDR2 YYDKDF (reference sequence). The CDR3 nucleotides are TGTGCCACCAGCACAAGGACAGGGTTCACAGATACGCAGTATTTT. Translated: CATSTRTGFTDTQYF.

V and J are TRBV30 and TRBJ1-2; no clear D. Germline V CDR1 and CDR2: GTSNPN, SVGIG (reference sequence). Trimming stripped 4 bases from V and 5 bases from J, with 8 bases between. This CDR3 comprises 11 residues. CDR3 DNA: TGTGCCTGGATGGGCCCGTATGGCTACACCTTC. Its protein product is CAWMGPYGYTF.

V and J are TRBV9 and TRBJ2-2; 9 positions agree with TRBD2. Germline lookup yields CDR1 SGDLS and CDR2 YYNGEE. Trimming at V came to 4 bases and at J to 2 bases, leaving 6 bases not matched to a gene. The CDR3 length is 16 residues. CDR3 sequence reads: CASSSRLAENTGELFF. The CDR3 nucleotides read TGTGCCAGCAGCTCCCGACTAGCGGAAAACACCGGGGAGCTGTTTTTT.

The rearrangement links TRBV29-1 to TRBJ2-1; D not resolved. The CDR3 extends over 12 amino acids. V shed 2 bases and J shed 9 bases, with 11 bases lying between them. Germline V gene lookup returns CDR1 SQVTM and CDR2 ANQGSEA. In DNA form, the CDR3 reads TGCAGCGTTGAATATCTAGAAGTTGAGCAGTTCTTC. Translated: CSVEYLEVEQFF.

The rearrangement joins TRBV21-1 to TRBJ2-1; TRBD2, as called in the table, went unchecked against the DNA. TRBV21-1 is a documented pseudogene. The CDR3 totals 16 residues. The CDR3 sequence: CASSKRTRGRRNEQFF. CDR3 sequence (DNA): TGTGCCAGCAGCAAAAGGACCCGCGGGAGACGAAATGAGCAGTTCTTC.

The gene calls are TRBV10-3 and TRBJ1-2, with TRBD1 identical over 11 bases. The CDR3 is 13 residues long. V dropped 10 bases and J dropped 6; count of bases not matched to a gene: 7. Germline CDR1 ENHRY, CDR2 SYGVKD. The CDR3 region is CASRDRGRDGYTF. The CDR3 region has the DNA TGTGCCAGCCGGGACAGGGGGAGGGATGGCTACACCTTC.

This clone was recorded a few times. CDR3 sequence: CASSRQGMNTEAFF. The CDR3 coding sequence is TGTGCCAGCTCACGACAGGGCATGAACACTGAAGCTTTCTTT. The J gene is TRBJ1-1, the V gene TRBV18, with TRBD1 identical over 7 bases. The CDR3 contains 14 residues. V lost 4 bases and J lost 0; bases outside the gene matches: 2. In germline, CDR1 is KGHSH, CDR2 LQKENI.

The V and J genes are TRBV4-2 and TRBJ2-1; TRBD2 aligns across 14 bases. The CDR3 sequence is 21 residues long. V was pared by 0 bases and J by 4 bases, with 14 bases of the junction left unmatched. Germline V lookup: CDR1 LGHNA, CDR2 YNFKEQ. CDR3 region: CASSQDLASRLAGGIYNEQFF. CDR3 DNA sequence: TGTGCCAGCAGCCAAGATTTAGCGTCGAGACTAGCGGGGGGGATTTACAATGAGCAGTTCTTC.

This rearrangement joins TRBV6-5 to TRBJ1-5; D is ambiguous. V lost 2 bases and J 7 bases, leaving 9 bases between the germline ends. Germline V lookup: CDR1 MNHEY, CDR2 SVGAGI. The CDR3 loop spans 13 amino acids. CDR3 residues: CASSYEGRQPQHF. For the CDR3, the DNA is TGTGCCAGCAGTTACGAAGGGAGACAGCCCCAGCATTTT.

The CDR3 DNA follows: TGCGCCAGCAGCCAAGTCGGAGGATCTAATGAAAAACTGTTTTTT. It yields the protein CASSQVGGSNEKLFF. The chain carries TRBV4-1 and TRBJ1-4; D remains unclear. V shed 1 base and J shed 3 bases, with 9 bases lying between them. The germline V gene encodes CDR1 MGHRA and CDR2 YSYEKL. The CDR3 is 15 amino acids.

This chain links TRBV27 with TRBJ2-5, with 14 bases identical to TRBD2. Germline assignment: CDR1 MNHEY and CDR2 SMNVEV (reference sequence). CDR3 length: 17 amino acids. Losses at the gene ends were 6 bases for V and 5 bases for J; bases not matched to a gene: 11. The CDR3 spells CASSLLGLAGGVETQYF. In nucleotides, the CDR3 is TGTGCCAGCAGCTTACTCGGACTAGCGGGAGGTGTGGAGACCCAGTACTTC.

The V gene is TRBV5-1, the J gene TRBJ2-7, with TRBD2 matching over 8 bases. The CDR3 has 15 residues. J gave up 5 bases and V 4 bases, and 11 bases lay outside the gene matches. The germline gives CDR1 SGHRS, CDR2 YFSETQ. CDR3 DNA: TGCGCCAGCAGCCCCCTCCGGGGGGGGACCCACGAGCAGTACTTC. Amino acid sequence: CASSPLRGGTHEQYF. Variable domain in full (rest from reference TRBV5-1 and TRBJ2-7): KAGVTQTPRYLIKTRGQQVTLSCSPISGHRSVSWYQQTPGQGLQFLFEYFSETQRNKGNFPGRFSGRQFSNSRSEMNVSTLELGDSALYLCASSPLRGGTHEQYFGPGTRLTVT.

The chain carries TRBV30 and TRBJ2-2; D perhaps matches TRBD1 (6 bases). The CDR3 runs to 16 residues. CDR1 and CDR2 (germline): GTSNPN, SVGIG (reference sequence). Between the trimmed V and J ends, which lost 7 bases and 2 bases, there was a span of 20 bases. The CDR3 DNA reads as TGTGCCTTAATAACCTTATCGGACAGCAACACCGGGGAGCTGTTTTTT. Its translation: CALITLSDSNTGELFF.

The CDR3 here is CAWSVWEYGYTF. The CDR3 nucleotides are TGTGCCTGGAGTGTCTGGGAGTATGGCTACACCTTC. V usage is TRBV30 and J usage is TRBJ1-2; D unclear. This CDR3 has 12 amino acids. CDR1 and CDR2 (germline): GTSNPN, SVGIG (reference sequence). Trimming took off 0 bases at V and 5 bases at J, with 7 bases between the two ends.

V gene TRBV4-3 combines with J gene TRBJ1-1, with D possibly TRBD1 on 6 matching bases. Per the germline V gene, CDR1 is LGHNA and CDR2 is YSLEER. The CDR3 covers 15 residues. Trimming cost V 4 bases and J 2 bases, with 14 bases left between them. CDR3: CASSRDTGFNTEAFF. The CDR3, as DNA: TGCGCCAGCAGCCGCGACACAGGGTTTAACACTGAAGCTTTCTTT.

The V gene is TRBV4-2, the J gene TRBJ1-3; D not certain. CDR3 size: 17 residues. Trimming stripped 0 bases from V and 0 bases from J, with 12 bases between. Germline CDR1 and CDR2: LGHNA and YNFKEQ. The CDR3 sequence: CASSQDAGAFSGNTIYF. Here the CDR3 DNA reads TGTGCCAGCAGCCAAGATGCAGGTGCCTTCTCTGGAAACACCATATATTTT.

The gene calls are TRBV12-5 and TRBJ2-1; 7 bases match TRBD2. Losses at the gene ends were 6 bases for V and 7 bases for J; bases not matched to a gene: 12. CDR3 size: 15 residues. Germline V gene sequence: CDR1 LGHNT, CDR2 FRNRAP. The CDR3 sequence: CASGPGLGGRNEQFF. The CDR3 bases are TGTGCTAGTGGCCCAGGACTAGGAGGGAGGAATGAGCAGTTCTTC.

V and J are TRBV5-1 and TRBJ2-5, with D possibly TRBD2 on 6 matching bases. Trimming took off 1 base at V and 7 bases at J, with 14 bases between the two ends. Germline V gives CDR1 SGHRS, CDR2 YFSETQ. The CDR3 totals 14 residues. As DNA, the CDR3 is TGCGCCAGCAGCTTGAGACTAGAAGCCGGGACCCAGTACTTC. Its protein is CASSLRLEAGTQYF.

The rearrangement uses TRBV19 and TRBJ2-5; no reliable D call. Per germline, CDR1 LNHDA and CDR2 SQIVND (reference sequence). CDR3 length equals 14 residues. Trimming removed 3 bases at V and 4 bases at J, with 12 bases between. The CDR3 loop reads CASSISDMSETQYF. The DNA of the CDR3 is TGTGCCAGTAGTATCTCCGACATGTCAGAGACCCAGTACTTC.

This chain connects TRBV28 to TRBJ1-4; TRBD1 matches at 10 bases. V dropped 6 bases and J dropped 2; count of bases not matched to a gene: 0. The germline V gene has CDR1 MDHEN and CDR2 SYDVKM. The CDR3 extends over 14 amino acids. In nucleotides, the CDR3 is TGTGCCAGCAGGACAGGGGGCACTAATGAAAAACTGTTTTTT. This encodes CASRTGGTNEKLFF.

The chain is built from TRBV3-1 (or the pseudogene TRBV3-2) and TRBJ1-5, with D hard to call. This CDR3 region has 15 residues. Trimming shortened V by 0 bases and J by 0 bases, and 6 bases separated the two germline ends. Germline CDR1 LGHDT, CDR2 YNNKEL (reference sequence). CDR3: CASSQDSRSNQPQHF. The DNA for the CDR3 is TGTGCCAGCAGCCAAGATAGCCGTAGCAATCAGCCCCAGCATTTT.

The table lists this clone with a count of one. The chain carries TRBV28 and TRBJ1-5; TRBD1 is a possible D gene (5 bases). V was shortened by 6 bases and J by 7 bases, with 22 bases between the two germline ends. The germline V gene has CDR1 MDHEN and CDR2 SYDVKM. This CDR3 has 16 residues. This CDR3 reads CASSLLGAPGGQPQHF. CDR3 coding DNA: TGTGCCAGCAGCCTCCTAGGGGCTCCGGGAGGGCAGCCCCAGCATTTT. Full variable domain (remainder filled in from reference TRBV28 and TRBJ1-5): DVKVTQSSRYLVKRTGEKVFLECVQDMDHENMFWYRQDPGLGLRLIYFSYDVKMKEKGDIPEGYSVSREKKERFSLILESASTNQTSMYLCASSLLGAPGGQPQHFGDGTRLSIL.

The rearrangement links TRBV6-5 to TRBJ1-4; TRBD1 might be the D (6 bases). The V and J ends lost 5 bases and 5 bases respectively, with 12 bases between them. The CDR3 has 14 residues. The germline CDR1 and CDR2 sequences are MNHEY and SVGAGI. The CDR3 DNA is TGTGCCAGCAGTCCAGGGGCCAACAATGAAAAACTGTTTTTT. Translating it yields CASSPGANNEKLFF.